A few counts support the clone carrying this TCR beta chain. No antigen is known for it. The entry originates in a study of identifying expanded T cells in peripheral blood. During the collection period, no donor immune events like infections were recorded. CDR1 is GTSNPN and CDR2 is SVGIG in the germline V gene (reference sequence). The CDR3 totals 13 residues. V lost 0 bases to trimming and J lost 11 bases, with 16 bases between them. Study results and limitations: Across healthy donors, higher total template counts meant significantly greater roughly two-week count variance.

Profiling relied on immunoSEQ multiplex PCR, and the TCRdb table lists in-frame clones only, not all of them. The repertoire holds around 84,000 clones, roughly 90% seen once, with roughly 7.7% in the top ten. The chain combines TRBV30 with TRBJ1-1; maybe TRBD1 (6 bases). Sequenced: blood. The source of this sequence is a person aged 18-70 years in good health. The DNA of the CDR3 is TGTGCCTGGAGTGTAAGCCGGAGGGGGGTGGCTTTCTTT. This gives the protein CAWSVSRRGVAFF.